The text below deals with one T cell receptor (beta chain). This entry belongs to a study of cytomegalovirus exposure and HLA in healthy donors. Study-level background: Of 300 to 500 genotyped donors, roughly 80% clustered with self-reported Caucasian donors.

60 Vbeta and 13 Jbeta primers were used in PCR. Sequencing used immunoSEQ multiplex PCR; TCRdb keeps in-frame clones, though not all of them. The table shows about 190,000 clones, with roughly 80% occurring only once. CDR1 and CDR2 (germline): SGHNT, YYREEE (reference sequence). V gave up 2 bases and J gave up 6 bases, with 16 bases separating them. This CDR3 is built from 15 residues. This sequence joins TRBV5-4 and TRBJ2-3; D may be TRBD2 (6 bases). The sequencing sample was made of PBMCs. This clonotype was obtained from a boy between 10 and 17 years old in good health and CMV-seronegative. Here the CDR3 DNA reads TGTGCCAGCAGCTTCGTTGATGGCGGGATCGATACGCAGTATTTT. Protein product: CASSFVDGGIDTQYF. Based on the CDR3 plus reference TRBV5-4 and TRBJ2-3, the full variable domain is ETGVTQSPTHLIKTRGQQVTLRCSSQSGHNTVSWYQQALGQGPQFIFQYYREEENGRGNFPPRFSGLQFPNYSSELNVNALELDDSALYLCASSFVDGGIDTQYFGPGTRLTVL.